The entry below describes one T cell receptor (beta chain). What antigen it recognizes has not been identified. No per-base quality is available; no much larger clone lies one base away. RNA was extracted using the RNeasy kit, and roughly 0.5 to 1 microgram was reverse transcribed with random hexamers. TCR beta CDR3 regions were amplified with the immunoSEQ multiplex PCR assay covering 54 Vbeta and 13 Jbeta segments. Bias from PCR amplification was corrected by using a synthetic template baseline for primer optimization and for computational correction. In the authors' own workflow: Reads were annotated to V, D and J genes per IMGT and analyzed with immunoSEQ Analyzer, keeping only productive sequences. Clonality was computed as one minus Shannon entropy normalized by log2 of the number of productive unique sequences. For each patient and control, public and private clones were evaluated among the 100 most prevalent clones. Clones were defined as Susac-specific if absent from the healthy and MS cohorts, from 1052 published viral clones and from other ImmuneACCESS disease sequences. TCRdb trimmed the raw reads at Q25, called clones with MiXCR and kept productive beta chains. Entries that share a CDR3 protein sequence are merged under the most common genes and DNA. TCRdb, not the original authors, processed these V and J calls. The sample table shows under 200,000 distinct CDR3 sequences, and 94% are seen once. The ten most abundant clones make up 0.12% of the sample.

The CDR1 and CDR2 encoded by the germline V gene are SGHRS and YFSETQ. The CDR3 numbers 16 residues from cysteine through phenylalanine. Only the CDR3 region is kept as DNA, spanning 48 bases read in frame from base 1. V loses 1 base, J loses 3 bases, and the germline ends lie 13 bases apart. The data were obtained in a study of CD8 T cells in Susac syndrome (dated by TCRdb to the late 2010s). Context from the whole study: Of the Susac syndrome patients who were sequenced, more than 5 had clinically active disease and about 8 were in clinical remission. Susac syndrome patients were therapy-naive, on corticosteroids (some also receiving IVIg), or on IVIg alone at blood withdrawal. Repertoire sequencing was used to test whether CD8+ T cell activation and differentiation in Susac syndrome was antigen driven.

Peripheral blood CD8+ and CD4+ T cells from healthy donors, Susac syndrome patients and multiple sclerosis patients were profiled by high-throughput TCR beta sequencing. Susac syndrome patients met recently defined diagnostic criteria for definite or probable disease. CD8+ TEMRA cells were enriched by FACS, while bulk CD8+ and CD4+ T cells were purified by magnetic negative isolation. Blood was collected in EDTA tubes and processed within 24 hours, with PBMCs isolated through density gradient centrifugation. PBMCs intended for TCR sequencing were frozen in liquid nitrogen and were later thawed in a 37 degrees C water bath. The sorted or isolated CD4+, CD8+ and CD8+ TEMRA cells reached a purity of at least 90%. General findings and caveats noted by the study authors: In patients with Susac syndrome, the CD4+ T cell repertoire showed no detectable clonal expansion. The number of individuals in the TCR sequencing and HLA analysis was recognized as being relatively small.

This clonotype originated in a human donor with Susac syndrome. The chain employs TRBV5-1 and TRBJ2-2; the D gene remains uncertain. The source material was CD4+ T cells from PBMCs. The CDR3 reads CASSLIMASDTGELFF. In nucleotides, the sequence is TGCGCCAGCAGCTTGATTATGGCATCGGACACCGGGGAGCTGTTTTTT.